The sequence of this T cell receptor (beta chain) was determined in a study of blood T cells in healthy people across ages. This CDR3 has 12 amino acids. Germline assignment: CDR1 DFQATT and CDR2 SNEGSKA (reference sequence). The V segment lost 5 bases and the J segment 4 bases; nucleotides outside the gene matches: 1. Together with a sample-barcoded 5' primer, a J-beta primer mix was included in a second PCR lasting 7 to 11 cycles. Using its own MiXCR run on the 5' RACE reads, TCRdb lists one record per CDR3 protein. The profile shows about a million distinct CDR3 sequences, roughly 50% of them singletons. This clonotype was seen more than once but under ten times.

The rearrangement joins TRBV20-1 to TRBJ2-1; 8 bases align to TRBD2. This receptor was taken from a woman aged 55 to 70 in good health. Material for sequencing was blood. For the CDR3, the DNA is TGCAGTGCTCAGCGGGAGTACAATGAGCAGTTCTTC. This translates into CSAQREYNEQFF.